A selection of T cell receptor beta chains follows, all from one sample in a study of blood T cell repertoires in COVID-19. The protocol was immunoSEQ multiplex PCR, while the TCRdb copy is restricted to in-frame clones and leaves out a portion. Here the sample spans fewer than 200,000 clones, about 81% being singletons. Sequenced: peripheral blood. The receptors here all came from a woman between 65 and 79 years old with acute or convalescent COVID-19. The CDR3 runs from the conserved cysteine through the conserved F or W. Fields, in order: J gene, clone size, D gene, V gene, CDR3 protein, CDR3 DNA. A D gene is named only where the DNA matches it firmly. Some rows have no size entry. The others give once, few or many, or a class for an expanded clone.

>TRBJ2-7|.|.|TRBV6-5
CASSPVRGYEQYF
TGTGCCAGCAGTCCTGTGAGGGGGTACGAGCAGTACTTC
>TRBJ2-1|.|TRBD2|TRBV7-2
CASSLAGGYEQFF
TGTGCCAGCAGCTTAGCGGGAGGGTATGAGCAGTTCTTC
>TRBJ1-4|.|TRBD1|TRBV7-2
CASSLGDRGRNEKLFF
TGTGCCAGCAGCTTAGGGGACAGGGGGCGTAATGAAAAACTGTTTTTT
>TRBJ2-3|.|TRBD1|TRBV15
CATSTRTGQGDTQYF
TGTGCCACCAGCACTCGGACAGGGCAGGGAGATACGCAGTATTTT
>TRBJ1-6|.|TRBD1|TRBV28
CASSLARTGYNSPLHF
TGTGCCAGCAGTTTGGCCCGGACAGGGTATAATTCACCCCTCCACTTT
>TRBJ2-7|few|TRBD2|TRBV19
CASSTMTSGRPYEQYF
TGTGCCAGTAGTACGATGACTAGCGGGAGGCCCTACGAGCAGTACTTC
>TRBJ2-5|few|.|TRBV7-2
CASSLSGTQETQYF
TGTGCCAGCAGCTTGAGCGGGACACAAGAGACCCAGTACTTC
>TRBJ1-1|.|TRBD1|TRBV5-6
CASSHGQGWTEAFF
TGTGCCAGCAGCCACGGACAGGGGTGGACTGAAGCTTTCTTT
>TRBJ2-1|few|.|TRBV29-1
CSVAEQGTFF
TGCAGCGTTGCCGAACAGGGAACGTTCTTC
>TRBJ2-7|.|.|TRBV3-1/TRBV3-2
CASSQSGGKSYEQYF
TGTGCCAGCAGCCAGTCCGGAGGGAAAAGCTACGAGCAGTACTTC
>TRBJ2-7|.|TRBD2|TRBV2
CASSIGDSGSYEQYF
TGTGCCAGCAGTATTGGTGATAGCGGGAGCTACGAGCAGTACTTC
>TRBJ1-1|.|TRBD1|TRBV6-6
CASRPVQGADGEAFF
TGTGCCAGCAGGCCCGTACAGGGGGCCGATGGTGAAGCTTTCTTT
>TRBJ2-1|.|.|TRBV6-2/TRBV6-3
CASSPTRNEQFF
TGTGCCAGCAGTCCAACCAGGAATGAGCAGTTCTTC
>TRBJ2-1|.|TRBD2|TRBV6-5
CASGSGRDNEQFF
TGTGCCAGCGGTAGCGGGAGGGATAATGAGCAGTTCTTC
>TRBJ2-3|.|.|TRBV5-1
CASSPSTTWSRTTDTQYF
TGCGCCAGCAGCCCATCAACAACTTGGAGTAGAACCACAGATACGCAGTATTTT
>TRBJ1-4|.|.|TRBV4-3
CASSPAVTTNEKLFF
TGCGCCAGCAGCCCCGCGGTGACAACTAATGAAAAACTGTTTTTT
>TRBJ2-2|.|TRBD2|TRBV7-6
CASSSASGRNTGELFF
TGTGCCAGCAGCTCTGCTAGCGGGAGAAACACCGGGGAGCTGTTTTTT
>TRBJ2-4|once|.|TRBV18
CASSPPISGRGGKNIQYF
TGTGCCAGCTCACCACCGATATCAGGACGGGGCGGGAAGAACATTCAGTACTTC
>TRBJ1-1|.|TRBD1|TRBV7-2
CASSTPLAGGNTEAFF
TGTGCCAGCAGCACGCCACTGGCAGGGGGAAACACTGAAGCTTTCTTT
>TRBJ1-1|few|.|TRBV7-2
CASNLGAGGNTEAFF
TGTGCCAGCAACCTTGGTGCGGGGGGAAACACTGAAGCTTTCTTT
>TRBJ2-2|.|TRBD2|TRBV4-3
CASTTASGGDTGELFF
TGCGCCAGCACCACGGCCAGCGGGGGCGACACCGGGGAGCTGTTTTTT
>TRBJ1-6|.|TRBD1|TRBV30
CAWRTGYPYNSPLHF
TGTGCCTGGAGGACAGGGTACCCCTATAATTCACCCCTCCACTTT
>TRBJ2-3|once|.|TRBV28
CATTKGGVTDTQYF
TGTGCCACCACAAAAGGGGGGGTAACAGATACGCAGTATTTT
>TRBJ2-1|once|TRBD2|TRBV5-1
CASSLGSGAGGYNEQFF
TGCGCCAGCAGCTTGGGGTCTGGAGCGGGAGGCTACAATGAGCAGTTCTTC
>TRBJ2-7|few|.|TRBV2
CASSDGEWGWEIEQYF
TGTGCCAGCAGTGATGGGGAGTGGGGATGGGAAATCGAGCAGTACTTC
>TRBJ2-1|few|TRBD2|TRBV7-7
CASSPSGGQYNEQFF
TGTGCTAGCAGCCCTAGCGGGGGTCAGTACAATGAGCAGTTCTTC
>TRBJ2-2|.|TRBD2|TRBV24-1
CATSDFNLHGRVETGELFF
TGTGCCACCAGTGATTTTAATCTCCACGGGAGGGTGGAAACCGGGGAGCTGTTTTTT
>TRBJ1-5|once|.|TRBV6-6
CASSPREPGPQHF
TGTGCCAGCAGTCCCCGGGAGCCTGGGCCCCAGCATTTT
>TRBJ2-5|.|TRBD1|TRBV7-2
CASSPDRGVGTQYF
TGTGCCAGCAGCCCGGACAGGGGCGTAGGGACCCAGTACTTC
>TRBJ2-1|.|.|TRBV7-2
CASSTPPLIYEQFF
TGTGCCAGCAGTACACCACCTCTTATATATGAGCAGTTCTTC
>TRBJ2-2|once|TRBD2|TRBV11-3
CASSLQAGGGTGELFF
TGTGCCAGCAGCTTACAAGCGGGGGGCGGCACCGGGGAGCTGTTTTTT
>TRBJ1-3|once|TRBD1|TRBV29-1
CSVEVRFGQGERSGNTIYF
TGCAGCGTTGAAGTCAGATTCGGACAGGGGGAAAGGTCTGGAAACACCATATATTTT
>TRBJ1-4|.|TRBD1|TRBV9
CASSVGTGEGEKLFF
TGTGCCAGCAGCGTAGGGACAGGGGAGGGTGAAAAACTGTTTTTT
>TRBJ1-2|.|.|TRBV2
CASSSRGTHSYGYTF
TGTGCCAGCAGTTCACGAGGAACACACTCCTATGGCTACACCTTC
>TRBJ2-7|.|.|TRBV6-2/TRBV6-3
CASSPLGREQYF
TGTGCCAGCAGCCCCCTGGGGCGCGAGCAGTACTTC
>TRBJ1-2|.|.|TRBV12-3/TRBV12-4
CASSSSPRGYTF
TGTGCCAGCAGTTCCTCGCCGAGAGGCTACACCTTC
>TRBJ2-7|.|.|TRBV6-1
CASSENRDEQYF
TGTGCCAGCAGTGAAAACAGGGACGAGCAGTACTTC
>TRBJ2-7|.|TRBD1|TRBV18
CASSLGGTGDEQYF
TGTGCCAGCTCCCTTGGGGGGACAGGGGACGAGCAGTACTTC
>TRBJ1-1|.|TRBD1|TRBV24-1
CATADRGTTEAFF
TGTGCCACCGCGGACAGGGGGACCACTGAAGCTTTCTTT
>TRBJ2-1|.|TRBD2|TRBV5-6
CASSPVAGGLYNEQFF
TGTGCCAGCAGCCCGGTAGCGGGGGGTCTCTACAATGAGCAGTTCTTC
>TRBJ2-1|once|TRBD1|TRBV5-6
CASSPGQGLFGQFF
TGTGCCAGCAGCCCGGGACAGGGTTTATTTGGGCAGTTCTTC
>TRBJ2-7|.|TRBD2|TRBV5-1
CASSLAGGRAYEQYF
TGCGCCAGCAGCTTGGCTGGCGGGAGGGCATACGAGCAGTACTTC
>TRBJ1-5|.|.|TRBV14
CASSRGLDQPQHF
TGTGCCAGCAGCCGGGGCCTGGATCAGCCCCAGCATTTT
>TRBJ1-5|.|.|TRBV7-9
CASSLVLQGLAQPQHF
TGTGCCAGCAGCTTAGTGCTACAGGGTCTAGCTCAGCCCCAGCATTTT
>TRBJ1-2|.|TRBD1|TRBV28
CASRRSGTEGYTF
TGTGCCAGCCGTCGGTCCGGGACAGAAGGCTACACCTTC
>TRBJ1-6|.|.|TRBV12-3/TRBV12-4
CASNGLGNSPLHF
TGTGCCAGCAACGGACTAGGGAATTCACCCCTCCACTTT
>TRBJ1-3|.|.|TRBV9
CASSVGGLGNTIYF
TGTGCCAGCAGCGTAGGGGGCTTGGGAAACACCATATATTTT
>TRBJ2-3|.|TRBD2|TRBV7-2
CASSLGLAGITDTQYF
TGTGCCAGCAGCCTTGGACTAGCGGGAATCACAGATACGCAGTATTTT
>TRBJ1-1|.|TRBD1|TRBV7-3
CASSLTRDRNTEAFF
TGTGCCAGCAGCTTAACCCGGGACAGGAACACTGAAGCTTTCTTT
>TRBJ1-3|.|.|TRBV24-1
CATSGGRGSATGNTIYF
TGTGCCACCAGTGGGGGTCGCGGGTCAGCTACTGGAAACACCATATATTTT
>TRBJ2-3|.|.|TRBV15
CATSRDPTVPDTQYF
TGTGCCACCAGCAGAGATCCGACAGTTCCAGATACGCAGTATTTT
>TRBJ1-1|.|.|TRBV4-1
CASSQGAPRDTEAFF
TGCGCCAGCAGCCAAGGAGCACCTCGGGACACTGAAGCTTTCTTT
>TRBJ2-1|.|TRBD1|TRBV11-3
CASSFGDRVHDEQFF
TGTGCCAGCAGCTTCGGAGACAGGGTTCATGATGAGCAGTTCTTC